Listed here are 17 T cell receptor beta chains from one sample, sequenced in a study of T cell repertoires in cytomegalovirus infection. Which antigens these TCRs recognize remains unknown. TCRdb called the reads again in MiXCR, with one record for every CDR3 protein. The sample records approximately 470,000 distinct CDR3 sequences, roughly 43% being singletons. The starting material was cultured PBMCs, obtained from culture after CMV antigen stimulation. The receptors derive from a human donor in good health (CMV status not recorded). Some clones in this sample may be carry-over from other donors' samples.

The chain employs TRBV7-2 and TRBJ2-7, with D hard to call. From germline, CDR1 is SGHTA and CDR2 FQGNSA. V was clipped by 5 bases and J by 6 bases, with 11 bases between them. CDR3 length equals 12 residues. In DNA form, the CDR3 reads TGTGCCAGCAGCCCCCGACTGCTCGAGCAGTACTTC. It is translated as CASSPRLLEQYF. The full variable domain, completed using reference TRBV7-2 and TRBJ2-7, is GAGVSQSPSNKVTEKGKDVELRCDPISGHTALYWYRQSLGQGLEFLIYFQGNSAPDKSGLPSDRFSAERTGGSVSTLTIQRTQQEDSAVYLCASSPRLLEQYFGPGTRLTVT.

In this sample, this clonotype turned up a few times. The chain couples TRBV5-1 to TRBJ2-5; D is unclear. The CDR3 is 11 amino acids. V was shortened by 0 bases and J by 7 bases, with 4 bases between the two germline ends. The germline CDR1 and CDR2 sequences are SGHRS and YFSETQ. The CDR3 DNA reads TGCGCCAGCAGCTTGGACCGGACCCAGTACTTC. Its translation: CASSLDRTQYF.

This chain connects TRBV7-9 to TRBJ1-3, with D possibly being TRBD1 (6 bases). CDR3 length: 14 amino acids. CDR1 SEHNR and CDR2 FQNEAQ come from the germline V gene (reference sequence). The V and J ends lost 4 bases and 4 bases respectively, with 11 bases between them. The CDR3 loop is CASSSRTEGNTIYF. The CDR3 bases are TGTGCCAGCAGCTCAAGGACAGAAGGAAACACCATATATTTT.

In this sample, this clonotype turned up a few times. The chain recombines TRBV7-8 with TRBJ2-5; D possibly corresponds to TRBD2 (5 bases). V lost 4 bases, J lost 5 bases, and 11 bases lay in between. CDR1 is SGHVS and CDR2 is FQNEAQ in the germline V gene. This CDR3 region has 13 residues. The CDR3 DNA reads TGTGCCAGCAGCTCCGGGGTGCGGGAGACCCAGTACTTC. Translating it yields CASSSGVRETQYF. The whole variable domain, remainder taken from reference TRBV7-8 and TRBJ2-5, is GAGVSQSPRYKVAKRGQDVALRCDPISGHVSLFWYQQALGQGPEFLTYFQNEAQLDKSGLPSDRFFAERPEGSVSTLKIQRTQQEDSAVYLCASSSGVRETQYFGPGTRLLVL.

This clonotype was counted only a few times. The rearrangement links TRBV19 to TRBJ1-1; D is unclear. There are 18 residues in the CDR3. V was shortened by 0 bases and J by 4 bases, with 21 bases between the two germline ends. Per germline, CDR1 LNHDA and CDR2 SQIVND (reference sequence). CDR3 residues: CASSIDRGAALWSTEAFF. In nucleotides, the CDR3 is TGTGCCAGTAGTATAGATCGGGGTGCGGCCCTTTGGAGCACTGAAGCTTTCTTT.

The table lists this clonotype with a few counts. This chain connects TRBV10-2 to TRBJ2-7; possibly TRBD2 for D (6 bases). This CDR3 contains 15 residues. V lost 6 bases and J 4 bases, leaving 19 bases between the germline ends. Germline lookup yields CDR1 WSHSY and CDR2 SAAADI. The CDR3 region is CASSRDPRGGYEQYF. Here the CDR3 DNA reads TGCGCCAGCAGCCGGGACCCGCGGGGTGGTTACGAGCAGTACTTC.

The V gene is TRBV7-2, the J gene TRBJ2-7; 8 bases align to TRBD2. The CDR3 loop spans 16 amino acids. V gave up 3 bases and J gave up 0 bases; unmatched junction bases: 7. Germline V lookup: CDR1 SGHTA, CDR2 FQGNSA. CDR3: CASSLVAGLSSYEQYF. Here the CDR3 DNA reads TGTGCCAGCAGCTTGGTAGCGGGACTAAGCTCCTACGAGCAGTACTTC.

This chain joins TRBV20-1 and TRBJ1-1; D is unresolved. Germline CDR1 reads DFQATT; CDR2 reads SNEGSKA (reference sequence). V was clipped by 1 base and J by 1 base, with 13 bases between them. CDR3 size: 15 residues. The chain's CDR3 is CSARGPWEWNTEAFF. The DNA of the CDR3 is TGCAGTGCTAGAGGTCCCTGGGAGTGGAACACTGAAGCTTTCTTT.

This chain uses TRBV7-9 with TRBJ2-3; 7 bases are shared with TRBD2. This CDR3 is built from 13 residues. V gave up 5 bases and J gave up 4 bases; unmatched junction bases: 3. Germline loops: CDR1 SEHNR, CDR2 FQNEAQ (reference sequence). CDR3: CASSREVADTQYF. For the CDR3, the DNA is TGTGCCAGCAGCCGGGAGGTCGCAGATACGCAGTATTTT.

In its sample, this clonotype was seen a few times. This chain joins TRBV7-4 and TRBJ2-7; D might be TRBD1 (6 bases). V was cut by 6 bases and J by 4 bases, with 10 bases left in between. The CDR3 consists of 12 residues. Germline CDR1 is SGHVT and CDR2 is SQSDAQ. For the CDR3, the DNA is TGTGCCAGCAGAGGGGGAGAGTACGAGCAGTACTTC. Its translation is CASRGGEYEQYF.

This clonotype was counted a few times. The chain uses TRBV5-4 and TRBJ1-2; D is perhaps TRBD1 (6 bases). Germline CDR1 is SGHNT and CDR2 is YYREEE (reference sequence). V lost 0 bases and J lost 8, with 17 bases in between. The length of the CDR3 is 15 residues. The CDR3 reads CASSLEMRGAGGYTF. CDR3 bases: TGTGCCAGCAGCTTGGAGATGAGGGGGGCCGGAGGCTACACCTTC.

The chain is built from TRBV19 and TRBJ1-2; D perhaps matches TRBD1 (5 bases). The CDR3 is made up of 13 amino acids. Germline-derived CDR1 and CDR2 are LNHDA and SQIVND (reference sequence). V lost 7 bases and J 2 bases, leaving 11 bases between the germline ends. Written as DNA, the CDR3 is TGTGCCAGTATTTCCCGGGACAACTATGGCTACACCTTC. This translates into CASISRDNYGYTF.

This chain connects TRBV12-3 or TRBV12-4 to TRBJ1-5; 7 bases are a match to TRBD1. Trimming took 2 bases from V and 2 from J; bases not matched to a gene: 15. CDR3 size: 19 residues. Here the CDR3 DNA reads TGTGCCAGCAGTTTACAAAGGACAGGCACACGGTGGGGCAATCAGCCCCAGCATTTT. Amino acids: CASSLQRTGTRWGNQPQHF.

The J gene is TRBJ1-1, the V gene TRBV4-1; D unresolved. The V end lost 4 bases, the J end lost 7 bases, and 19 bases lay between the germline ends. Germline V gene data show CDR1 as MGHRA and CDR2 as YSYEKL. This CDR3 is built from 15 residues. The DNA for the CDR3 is TGCGCCAGCAGCCCTGAAGTCGTGGGAATGGGTGAAGCTTTCTTT. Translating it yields CASSPEVVGMGEAFF.

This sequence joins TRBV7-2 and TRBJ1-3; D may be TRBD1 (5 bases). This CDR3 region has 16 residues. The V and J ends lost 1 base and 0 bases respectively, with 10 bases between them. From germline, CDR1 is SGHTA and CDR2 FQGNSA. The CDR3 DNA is TGTGCCAGCAGCTTAGGGGCAGGGTCCTCTGGAAACACCATATATTTT. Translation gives CASSLGAGSSGNTIYF.

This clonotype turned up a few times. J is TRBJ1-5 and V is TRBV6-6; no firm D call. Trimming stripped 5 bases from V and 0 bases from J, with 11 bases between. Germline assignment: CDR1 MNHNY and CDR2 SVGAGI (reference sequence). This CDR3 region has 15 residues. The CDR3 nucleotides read TGTGCCAGCAGTCCCCTAGGGCATAGCAATCAGCCCCAGCATTTT. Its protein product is CASSPLGHSNQPQHF.

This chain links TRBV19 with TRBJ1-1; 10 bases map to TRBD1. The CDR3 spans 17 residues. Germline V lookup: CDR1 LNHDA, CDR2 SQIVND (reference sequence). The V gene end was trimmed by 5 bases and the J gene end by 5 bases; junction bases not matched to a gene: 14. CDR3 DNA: TGTGCCAGTAGTCCTCGTCCCGGGACAGGGGAGTGGACTGAAGCTTTCTTT. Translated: CASSPRPGTGEWTEAFF.